These 25 T cell receptor beta chains were all obtained from the same sample, sequenced in a study of beta chain features in type 1 diabetes. The investigators reverse transcribed all of the isolated RNA, so they sequenced expressed TCRB transcripts. Clones were read by immunoSEQ multiplex PCR, and TCRdb kept only the in-frame ones, dropping some. The table lists about 330,000 clones, approximately 10% of them singletons. Sequencing was performed on naive CD4+ T cells from blood. The receptors come from a woman aged 25 to 45 in good health.

The chain uses TRBV2 and TRBJ2-1; TRBD2 aligns across 8 bases. Germline V gene lookup returns CDR1 SNHLY and CDR2 FYNNEI. This CDR3 spans 13 amino acids. V shed 8 bases and J 7 bases; nucleotides not matched to a gene: 7. The chain's CDR3 is CASSAGVGNEQFF. The CDR3 nucleotides are TGTGCCAGCTCAGCGGGAGTGGGGAATGAGCAGTTCTTC.

This rearrangement joins TRBV5-1 to TRBJ2-5, with 10 bases fitting TRBD1. Germline lookup yields CDR1 SGHRS and CDR2 YFSETQ. This CDR3 contains 16 residues. V gave up 3 bases and J gave up 6 bases; unmatched junction bases: 11. The CDR3 here is CASSSGRGQGGQTQYF. The CDR3 region has the DNA TGCGCCAGCAGCTCGGGGCGCGGACAGGGGGGGCAGACCCAGTACTTC. The full variable domain, in which reference TRBV5-1 and TRBJ2-5 provide the parts outside the CDR3, is KAGVTQTPRYLIKTRGQQVTLSCSPISGHRSVSWYQQTPGQGLQFLFEYFSETQRNKGNFPGRFSGRQFSNSRSEMNVSTLELGDSALYLCASSSGRGQGGQTQYFGPGTRLLVL.

This sequence joins TRBV6-5 and TRBJ2-1; no clear D gene. The V end lost 2 bases, the J end lost 0 bases, and 8 bases lay between the germline ends. The CDR3 is made up of 15 amino acids. The germline V gene has CDR1 MNHEY and CDR2 SVGAGI. The CDR3 protein is CASSYDRSSYNEQFF. The CDR3, as DNA: TGTGCCAGCAGTTACGACCGGAGCTCCTACAATGAGCAGTTCTTC.

This clone has a handful of counts. CDR3 sequence (DNA): TGTGCCAGCTCACCCCTCGGGATCGGAATGAACACTGAAGCTTTCTTT. Amino acid sequence: CASSPLGIGMNTEAFF. The V gene is TRBV18, the J gene TRBJ1-1; D not certain. V lost 3 bases to trimming and J lost 0 bases, with 14 bases between them. This CDR3 comprises 16 residues. Germline values: CDR1 KGHSH, CDR2 LQKENI. The variable domain in full, completed from reference TRBV18 and TRBJ1-1, reads NAGVMQNPRHLVRRRGQEARLRCSPMKGHSHVYWYRQLPEEGLKFMVYLQKENIIDESGMPKERFSAEFPKEGPSILRIQQVVRGDSAAYFCASSPLGIGMNTEAFFGQGTRLTVV.

The chain employs TRBV13 and TRBJ2-3, with 14 bases matching TRBD2. This CDR3 has 15 residues. With V trimmed by 3 bases and J by 7 bases, 3 bases remained unmatched. Germline V gene sequence: CDR1 PRHDT, CDR2 FYEKMQ (reference sequence). The CDR3 region is CASSFGTSGGNTQYF. CDR3 nucleotides: TGTGCCAGCAGCTTCGGGACTAGCGGGGGCAATACGCAGTATTTT.

The chain carries TRBV7-2 and TRBJ2-2; perhaps TRBD1 as D (6 bases). This CDR3 contains 16 residues. V dropped 5 bases and J dropped 0 bases, with 13 bases sitting between them. CDR1 and CDR2 from the germline V gene are SGHTA and FQGNSA. CDR3 sequence reads: CASSLQGPANTGELFF. CDR3 nucleotides: TGTGCCAGCAGCCTTCAGGGGCCCGCGAACACCGGGGAGCTGTTTTTT.

In its sample, this clone was seen a few times. This chain joins TRBV23-1 and TRBJ2-1; 14 nucleotides agree with TRBD2. TRBV23-1 is recorded as an ORF, its role being uncertain. The CDR3 extends over 16 amino acids. Trimming at V came to 10 bases and at J to 7 bases, leaving 12 bases not matched to a gene. CDR3: CAIPDPGLAGVNEQFF. CDR3 bases: TGCGCCATACCAGACCCGGGACTAGCGGGAGTAAATGAGCAGTTCTTC.

This sequence joins TRBV10-3 and TRBJ2-1; 7 nucleotides match TRBD2. The CDR3 runs to 14 residues. In germline, CDR1 is ENHRY, CDR2 SYGVKD. Trimming removed 2 bases from V and 6 bases from J; junction bases left unmatched: 4. CDR3 in amino acids: CAISETGTTNEQFF. CDR3 in DNA: TGTGCCATCAGTGAGACCGGGACTACCAATGAGCAGTTCTTC.

This chain uses TRBV12-5 with TRBJ2-1; 11 bases are a match to TRBD2. Trimming took 2 bases from V and 7 from J; bases not matched to a gene: 1. CDR3 length equals 14 residues. Germline V gives CDR1 LGHNT, CDR2 FRNRAP. In nucleotides, the CDR3 is TGTGCTAGTGGTTTGACTAGCGGGAGTAATGAGCAGTTCTTC. Protein: CASGLTSGSNEQFF.

The sample holds a few counts of this clone. The chain is built from TRBV5-1 and TRBJ2-1; D is possibly TRBD2 (6 bases). V lost 4 bases and J 8 bases, leaving 16 bases between the germline ends. Germline CDR1 SGHRS, CDR2 YFSETQ. The CDR3 extends over 14 amino acids. The CDR3 bases are TGCGCCAGCAGCCCCGGTGGAGGGGATGATGAGCAGTTCTTC. This encodes CASSPGGGDDEQFF.

This clone was picked up a small number of times. The chain combines TRBV28 with TRBJ2-1; the match to TRBD1 covers 10 bases. The CDR3 totals 15 residues. Looked up from germline, CDR1 is MDHEN and CDR2 is SYDVKM. The trim removed 6 bases at V and 1 base at J, leaving 3 bases unmatched. The CDR3 bases are TGTGCCAGCAGCCGGACAGGGGGTTCCTACAATGAGCAGTTCTTC. It codes for CASSRTGGSYNEQFF.

A few counts support this clone. The chain carries TRBV30 and TRBJ1-1, with TRBD1 matching 9 bases. With V trimmed by 0 bases and J by 6 bases, 14 bases remained unmatched. The CDR3 contains 17 residues. The germline V gene encodes CDR1 GTSNPN and CDR2 SVGIG (reference sequence). The CDR3 sequence is CAWSVSYGTGKKAEAFF. CDR3 sequence (DNA): TGTGCCTGGAGTGTATCGTACGGGACAGGGAAAAAGGCTGAAGCTTTCTTT.

The rearrangement links TRBV27 to TRBJ2-5, with 12 bases identical to TRBD2. V lost 4 bases to trimming and J lost 0 bases; unmatched junction nucleotides: 3. Germline CDR1 and CDR2: MNHEY and SMNVEV (reference sequence). The CDR3 is 16 amino acids. The CDR3 region has the DNA TGTGCCAGCAGTTCCGGGACTAGCGGGTACCAAGAGACCCAGTACTTC. Translation: CASSSGTSGYQETQYF.

V usage is TRBV7-2 and J usage is TRBJ2-5; 9 bases are shared with TRBD2. The CDR3 consists of 17 residues. V shed 2 bases, J shed 4 bases, and the junction held 11 bases outside the gene matches. Germline-derived CDR1 and CDR2 are SGHTA and FQGNSA. The CDR3: CASSLSRSGRRSETQYF. CDR3 nucleotide sequence: TGTGCCAGCAGCTTATCTCGAAGCGGGAGGAGGTCAGAGACCCAGTACTTC.

This clone came up a few times. The CDR3 loop reads CASSGGTGGRPSGANVLTF. CDR3 in DNA: TGCGCCAGCAGCGGGGGGACAGGGGGTAGACCGTCTGGGGCCAACGTCCTGACTTTC. The chain is built from TRBV5-1 and TRBJ2-6; 11 bases fit TRBD1. The CDR3 length is 19 residues. Germline V CDR1 and CDR2: SGHRS, YFSETQ. The V gene end was trimmed by 4 bases and the J gene end by 1 base; junction bases not matched to a gene: 10.

V and J are TRBV25-1 and TRBJ2-2, with a possible D match to TRBD2 (5 bases). Germline values: CDR1 MGHDK, CDR2 SYGVNS. V dropped 4 bases and J dropped 1 base, with 10 bases sitting between them. CDR3 size: 15 residues. CDR3 sequence: CASSGGQVNTGELFF. For the CDR3, the DNA is TGTGCCAGCAGTGGCGGGCAGGTGAACACCGGGGAGCTGTTTTTT.

The chain uses TRBV29-1 and TRBJ2-5, with D possibly TRBD1 on 5 matching bases. V lost 6 bases to trimming and J lost 0 bases, with 11 bases between them. Germline V gene sequence: CDR1 SQVTM, CDR2 ANQGSEA. This CDR3 region has 13 residues. The CDR3 bases are TGCAGCGTAGGCAGGGTTTACCAAGAGACCCAGTACTTC. Translating it yields CSVGRVYQETQYF.

This chain joins TRBV29-1 and TRBJ2-7; TRBD1 aligns across 7 bases. CDR1 SQVTM and CDR2 ANQGSEA come from the germline V gene. J was trimmed by 1 base and V by 6 bases; bases with no gene match: 3. The CDR3 runs to 12 residues. The CDR3 DNA reads TGCAGCGTGCGGACAGGTTCCTACGAGCAGTACTTC. Protein product: CSVRTGSYEQYF.

The J gene is TRBJ2-7, the V gene TRBV7-9; a possible D gene is TRBD2 (5 bases). Trimming removed 3 bases at V and 2 bases at J, with 11 bases between. CDR3 length equals 14 residues. Germline V CDR1 and CDR2: SEHNR, FQNEAQ (reference sequence). The DNA of the CDR3 is TGTGCCAGCAGCTTGAGGGAGAACCCCTACGAGCAGTACTTC. Encoded protein: CASSLRENPYEQYF.

The chain uses TRBV5-4 and TRBJ2-7, with TRBD2 identical over 11 bases. This CDR3 is built from 15 residues. The junction had 0 bases not matched to a gene; V was cut back by 1 base and J by 0 bases. CDR1 is SGHNT, CDR2 YYREEE, per germline (reference sequence). The CDR3 nucleotides are TGTGCCAGCAGCTTGACTAGCGGGAGCTCCTACGAGCAGTACTTC. Its translation: CASSLTSGSSYEQYF.

The V gene is TRBV7-2, the J gene TRBJ1-5, with 10 nucleotides matching TRBD1. Looked up from germline, CDR1 is SGHTA and CDR2 is FQGNSA. The CDR3 has 15 residues. With V trimmed by 4 bases and J by 8 bases, 8 bases remained unmatched. CDR3 residues: CASSSGQGPVEPQHF. The DNA for the CDR3 is TGTGCCAGCAGCTCGGGACAGGGGCCCGTGGAGCCCCAGCATTTT.

The chain joins TRBV4-2 to TRBJ2-3, with TRBD2 matching over 12 bases. The ends lost 3 bases at V and 4 bases at J; junction bases unmatched: 5. CDR1 and CDR2 from the germline V gene are LGHNA and YNFKEQ. The CDR3 spans 16 residues. Here the CDR3 reads CASSHETSGRADTQYF. The CDR3 coding sequence is TGTGCCAGCAGCCACGAGACTAGCGGGAGAGCAGATACGCAGTATTTT.

This clone was detected a few times. The chain has TRBV18 and TRBJ1-1; 8 bases agree with TRBD1. The V segment lost 6 bases and the J segment 1 base; nucleotides outside the gene matches: 10. The CDR3 sequence is 16 residues long. CDR1 and CDR2 from the germline V gene are KGHSH and LQKENI. CDR3 residues: CASSPSGQGANTEAFF. The CDR3 coding sequence is TGTGCCAGCTCGCCAAGCGGACAGGGCGCGAACACTGAAGCTTTCTTT.

A few counts support this clone. The genes are TRBV9 and TRBJ2-5, with 10 bases aligning to TRBD2. CDR3 length: 15 amino acids. From germline, CDR1 is SGDLS and CDR2 YYNGEE. J gave up 5 bases and V 2 bases, and 6 bases lay outside the gene matches. This CDR3 reads CASSVRTSGRETQYF. The CDR3 coding sequence is TGTGCCAGCAGCGTCAGGACTAGCGGTCGGGAGACCCAGTACTTC.

This clone was seen more than once but under ten times. In DNA, the CDR3 is TGTGCCTGGGTGAGGAATCCGGACAGCTACAATGAAAAACTGTTTTTT. Amino acids: CAWVRNPDSYNEKLFF. This chain connects TRBV30 to TRBJ1-4, with TRBD1 as a possible D gene (6 bases). CDR3 length: 16 amino acids. The ends were cut back, 5 bases at V and 5 bases at J, with 21 bases in the middle. The germline CDR1 and CDR2 sequences are GTSNPN and SVGIG (reference sequence).